One sample yielded the 29 T cell receptor beta chains listed below, sequenced in a study of graft-versus-host responses after intestinal transplantation. Profiling relied on immunoSEQ multiplex PCR, and the TCRdb table lists in-frame clones only, not all of them. This repertoire shows about 69,000 clones, over 85% found once; its top ten account for 6.5% to 8%. The material sequenced was bone marrow, taken approximately 100 weeks after intestinal transplantation. Receptors originate from a human patient who received an intestinal transplant, so some T cells may come from the graft donor.

V usage is TRBV18 and J usage is TRBJ2-3, with D possibly being TRBD2 (6 bases). This CDR3 is 15 amino acids long. The germline gives CDR1 KGHSH, CDR2 LQKENI. V was trimmed by 2 bases and J by 4 bases, leaving 13 bases between them. CDR3 amino acids: CASSPAAGGADTQYF. The CDR3, as DNA: TGTGCCAGCTCACCAGCTGCCGGGGGAGCAGATACGCAGTATTTT. The full variable domain, completed using reference TRBV18 and TRBJ2-3, is NAGVMQNPRHLVRRRGQEARLRCSPMKGHSHVYWYRQLPEEGLKFMVYLQKENIIDESGMPKERFSAEFPKEGPSILRIQQVVRGDSAAYFCASSPAAGGADTQYFGPGTRLTVL.

This clone was seen more than once but under ten times. The chain employs TRBV19 and TRBJ1-6; D perhaps matches TRBD1 (5 bases). The germline gives CDR1 LNHDA, CDR2 SQIVND (reference sequence). The CDR3 contains 14 residues. V gave up 7 bases and J gave up 5 bases, with 12 bases separating them. Here the CDR3 reads CASNNRRNNSPLHF. Written as DNA, the CDR3 is TGTGCCAGTAACAACAGGCGAAATAATTCACCCCTCCACTTT. Combining the CDR3 with reference TRBV19 and TRBJ1-6 gives the whole variable domain DGGITQSPKYLFRKEGQNVTLSCEQNLNHDAMYWYRQDPGQGLRLIYYSQIVNDFQKGDIAEGYSVSREKKESFPLTVTSAQKNPTAFYLCASNNRRNNSPLHFGNGTRLTVT.

The gene calls are TRBV7-6 and TRBJ2-5; 14 nucleotides agree with TRBD2. Germline CDR1 SGHVS, CDR2 FNYEAQ. The CDR3 length is 17 residues. V dropped 4 bases and J dropped 4; count of bases not matched to a gene: 8. Here the CDR3 reads CASSSMTSGGEVETQYF. For the CDR3, the DNA is TGTGCCAGCAGCTCGATGACTAGCGGGGGGGAGGTAGAGACCCAGTACTTC.

The V gene is TRBV28, the J gene TRBJ1-5; TRBD1 is a possible D gene (6 bases). The germline V and J ends were trimmed by 6 bases and 0 bases, with 18 bases remaining between them. Germline-derived CDR1 and CDR2 are MDHEN and SYDVKM. The CDR3 has 17 amino acids. The chain's CDR3 is CASSRYRESYSNQPQHF. CDR3 in DNA: TGTGCCAGCAGCCGCTACAGGGAGAGTTATAGCAATCAGCCCCAGCATTTT.

This clone appeared a single time. The J gene is TRBJ2-2, the V gene TRBV11-1; TRBD1 aligns across 9 bases. The CDR3 spans 15 residues. Germline V gives CDR1 SGHAT, CDR2 FQDESV (reference sequence). J gave up 2 bases and V 4 bases, and 2 bases lay outside the gene matches. The CDR3 coding sequence is TGTGCCAGCAGCTCGGGACAGGGAAACACCGGGGAGCTGTTTTTT. Residues: CASSSGQGNTGELFF.

The chain recombines TRBV5-1 with TRBJ2-7, with D tentatively TRBD1 or TRBD2 (5 bases each). V was shortened by 6 bases and J by 0 bases, with 16 bases between the two germline ends. The CDR3 runs 15 residues. Germline V gives CDR1 SGHRS, CDR2 YFSETQ. The CDR3 DNA reads as TGCGCCAGCACCCGAGGGGCGGAAAGCTCCTACGAGCAGTACTTC. Protein product: CASTRGAESSYEQYF. The entire variable domain, with the rest obtained from reference TRBV5-1 and TRBJ2-7, is as follows: KAGVTQTPRYLIKTRGQQVTLSCSPISGHRSVSWYQQTPGQGLQFLFEYFSETQRNKGNFPGRFSGRQFSNSRSEMNVSTLELGDSALYLCASTRGAESSYEQYFGPGTRLTVT.

The V gene is TRBV9, the J gene TRBJ1-6; possibly TRBD1 for D (6 bases). CDR3 length: 13 amino acids. V dropped 2 bases and J dropped 9 bases, with 9 bases sitting between them. Germline V gene data show CDR1 as SGDLS and CDR2 as YYNGEE. CDR3 DNA sequence: TGTGCCAGCAGCGTCTTAGGGGGTTCACCCCTCCACTTT. Residues: CASSVLGGSPLHF.

Regarding this clone: A read error may account for a junction end that differs from germline. The genes are TRBV18 and TRBJ1-4, with a possible D match to TRBD1 (6 bases). The CDR3 consists of 16 residues. Looked up from germline, CDR1 is KGHSH and CDR2 is LQKENI. The CDR3 DNA is TGTGCCAGCTCACCAGGGACGACAGGTTCTAACGAAAAACTGTTTTTT. Translated, it gives CASSPGTTGSNEKLFF.

Here the CDR3 reads CASSLFANTEAFF. CDR3 nucleotide sequence: TGTGCCAGCAGCTTATTTGCGAACACTGAAGCTTTCTTT. V gene TRBV7-6 combines with J gene TRBJ1-1; no clear D. V lost 2 bases, J lost 1 base, and 5 bases lay in between. Germline CDR1 is SGHVS and CDR2 is FNYEAQ. The CDR3 loop spans 13 amino acids.

The chain couples TRBV29-1 to TRBJ1-4; TRBD1 agrees at 8 bases. The ends lost 3 bases at V and 8 bases at J; junction bases unmatched: 5. Germline CDR1 reads SQVTM; CDR2 reads ANQGSEA. This CDR3 comprises 13 residues. CDR3 coding DNA: TGCAGCGTTGAGACAGGGGTTGAAGAAAAACTGTTTTTT. It encodes CSVETGVEEKLFF.

The chain carries TRBV6-1 and TRBJ2-2; no clear D gene. The germline V gene encodes CDR1 MNHNS and CDR2 SASEGT. CDR3 length: 17 residues. Trimming pared 0 bases from V and 6 bases from J, leaving 17 bases between. CDR3 nucleotides: TGTGCCAGCAGTGAAGCGCTCCGGGCCGCACCAGCCGGGGAGCTGTTTTTT. Protein sequence: CASSEALRAAPAGELFF.

The chain has TRBV5-6 and TRBJ2-5; 9 bases agree with TRBD2. Gene TRBJ2-7 matches the end of the DNA better, so the J call may be wrong. This CDR3 is built from 15 residues. Germline CDR1 reads SGHDT; CDR2 reads YYEEEE. For the CDR3, the DNA is TGTGCCAGCAGCTTTAGCGGGAGCAGCTCCTACGAGCAGTACTTC. It yields the protein CASSFSGSSSYEQYF.

The chain is built from TRBV19 and TRBJ2-3, with D perhaps TRBD1 or TRBD2 (7 bases each). Trimming stripped 10 bases from V and 3 bases from J, with 23 bases between. CDR1 LNHDA and CDR2 SQIVND come from the germline V gene (reference sequence). The CDR3 runs to 16 residues. The CDR3 reads CATQGGREVSTDTQYF. As DNA, the CDR3 is TGTGCCACCCAGGGGGGGCGTGAGGTCTCGACAGATACGCAGTATTTT.

V usage is TRBV6-5 and J usage is TRBJ2-1; possible D gene TRBD1, 5 bases. Trimming took 5 bases from V and 4 from J, leaving 15 bases between them. This CDR3 has 15 amino acids. Looked up from germline, CDR1 is MNHEY and CDR2 is SVGAGI. CDR3 protein: CASSPETVRYNEQFF. In DNA, the CDR3 is TGTGCCAGCAGTCCTGAGACAGTTAGATACAATGAGCAGTTCTTC.

This chain links TRBV27 with TRBJ2-7; 9 bases are shared with TRBD1. Trimming at V came to 6 bases and at J to 7 bases, leaving 10 bases not matched to a gene. Germline CDR1 is MNHEY and CDR2 is SMNVEV (reference sequence). CDR3 length equals 14 residues. The CDR3 region has the DNA TGTGCCAGCAGCCCTACAGGGGGCGCACGAGAGCAGTACTTC. It encodes CASSPTGGAREQYF.

This chain joins TRBV4-2 and TRBJ2-7; TRBD2 agrees at 7 bases. Germline values: CDR1 LGHNA, CDR2 YNFKEQ. The CDR3 length is 16 residues. With 1 base clipped from V and 6 bases from J, the junction kept 12 bases outside the gene matches. The CDR3 spells CASSQGSGMWPSEQYF. DNA of the CDR3: TGTGCCAGCAGCCAAGGAAGCGGGATGTGGCCTAGCGAGCAGTACTTC.

CDR3 loop: CASSLELAGGYNEQFF. Here the CDR3 DNA reads TGCGCCAGCAGCTTGGAACTAGCGGGGGGTTACAATGAGCAGTTCTTC. This chain links TRBV5-1 with TRBJ2-1, with 12 bases matching TRBD2. Looked up from germline, CDR1 is SGHRS and CDR2 is YFSETQ. The J segment lost 4 bases and the V segment lost 0 bases, leaving 2 bases of the junction unmatched. The CDR3 runs to 16 residues.

This rearrangement joins TRBV5-1 to TRBJ2-1, with TRBD1 matching 7 bases. V trimming: 4 bases; J trimming: 4 bases; junction bases outside the gene matches: 14. Germline CDR1 reads SGHRS; CDR2 reads YFSETQ. There are 17 residues in the CDR3. This chain's CDR3 is CASSALRQGSYYNEQFF. The CDR3, as DNA: TGCGCCAGCAGCGCACTTCGACAGGGAAGTTATTACAATGAGCAGTTCTTC.

V is TRBV10-3 and J is TRBJ2-3; 10 bases are a match to TRBD1. Trimming took 10 bases from V and 6 from J; bases not matched to a gene: 7. Germline CDR1 is ENHRY and CDR2 is SYGVKD. This CDR3 is built from 13 residues. In nucleotides, the CDR3 is TGTGCCACTACGACAGGGGGCCACGATACGCAGTATTTT. Translating it yields CATTTGGHDTQYF.

The rearrangement links TRBV7-3 to TRBJ1-1; unclear D gene. V was cut by 4 bases and J by 1 base, with 7 bases left in between. Germline loops: CDR1 SGHTA, CDR2 FQGTGA. The CDR3 runs 13 residues. The DNA for the CDR3 is TGTGCCAGCAGCTCAGACGGGAACACTGAAGCTTTCTTT. Translated: CASSSDGNTEAFF.

The V and J genes are TRBV19 and TRBJ2-2; D remains unclear. Trimming removed 3 bases from V and 4 bases from J, with 9 bases in between. Germline loops: CDR1 LNHDA, CDR2 SQIVND (reference sequence). The CDR3 is 14 amino acids. CDR3 nucleotides: TGTGCCAGTAGTATTAGCAGATCCACCGGGGAGCTGTTTTTT. Translated: CASSISRSTGELFF.

This clone was detected once. CDR3 protein: CASSTLGDLEQYF. CDR3 sequence (DNA): TGTGCCAGCAGCACACTGGGGGACCTCGAGCAGTACTTC. The chain employs TRBV13 and TRBJ2-7; D may match TRBD1 or TRBD2 (5 bases each). CDR3 length equals 13 residues. The germline V gene encodes CDR1 PRHDT and CDR2 FYEKMQ (reference sequence). The germline V and J ends were trimmed by 5 bases and 6 bases, with 14 bases remaining between them.

The rearrangement links TRBV28 to TRBJ2-7; D gene uncertain. Germline loops: CDR1 MDHEN, CDR2 SYDVKM. The CDR3 is 12 amino acids. Trimming removed 6 bases at V and 3 bases at J, with 9 bases between. In DNA, the CDR3 is TGTGCCAGCAGCCCCGTTGACTACGAGCAGTACTTC. Translation: CASSPVDYEQYF. Filled out from reference TRBV28 and TRBJ2-7, the complete variable domain reads DVKVTQSSRYLVKRTGEKVFLECVQDMDHENMFWYRQDPGLGLRLIYFSYDVKMKEKGDIPEGYSVSREKKERFSLILESASTNQTSMYLCASSPVDYEQYFGPGTRLTVT.

The V gene is TRBV9, the J gene TRBJ2-1; the match to TRBD2 covers 11 bases. With 0 bases clipped from V and 9 bases from J, the junction kept 8 bases outside the gene matches. The CDR3 is 16 amino acids. Germline lookup yields CDR1 SGDLS and CDR2 YYNGEE. The CDR3 is CASSVERLAGGSEQFF. Here the CDR3 DNA reads TGTGCCAGCAGCGTAGAAAGGTTAGCGGGGGGGAGTGAGCAGTTCTTC.

Of note for this clone: The sample has other DNA sequences that encode this CDR3 too. The chain recombines TRBV4-1 with TRBJ1-5; no reliable D call. This CDR3 spans 13 amino acids. V was cut by 0 bases and J by 4 bases, with 4 bases left in between. Germline V gene data show CDR1 as MGHRA and CDR2 as YSYEKL. The CDR3 loop reads CASSQDRNQPQHF. The CDR3 nucleotides are TGCGCCAGCAGCCAAGATCGAAATCAGCCCCAGCATTTT.

The chain combines TRBV7-9 with TRBJ2-1; 7 nucleotides line up with TRBD2. The CDR3 runs to 15 residues. The germline V gene has CDR1 SEHNR and CDR2 FQNEAQ (reference sequence). The J segment lost 3 bases and the V segment lost 8 bases, leaving 10 bases of the junction unmatched. CDR3: CASHKLATNYNEQFF. The CDR3, as DNA: TGTGCCAGCCACAAACTAGCGACGAACTACAATGAGCAGTTCTTC.

This clone was observed a single time. Germline and junction disagree at one end, which may indicate a read error. V and J are TRBV7-9 and TRBJ2-1; 10 nucleotides line up with TRBD2. The CDR3 runs 14 residues. Germline V CDR1 and CDR2: SEHNR, FQNEAQ (reference sequence). The CDR3, as DNA: TGTGCCAGCAGCCTAGCGGGGGCCTACAATGAGCAGTTCTTC. Encoded protein: CASSLAGAYNEQFF. Using reference TRBV7-9 and TRBJ2-1 for the parts outside the CDR3, the full variable domain is DTGVSQNPRHKITKRGQNVTFRCDPISEHNRLYWYRQTLGQGPEFLTYFQNEAQLEKSRLLSDRFSAERPKGSFSTLEIQRTEQGDSAMYLCASSLAGAYNEQFFGPGTRLTVL.

The chain has TRBV6-5 and TRBJ2-5; no definite D call. The CDR3 spans 13 residues. Looked up from germline, CDR1 is MNHEY and CDR2 is SVGAGI. Trimming pared 5 bases from V and 5 bases from J, leaving 12 bases between. CDR3 protein: CASSQDPRETQYF. The CDR3 DNA follows: TGTGCCAGCAGTCAGGACCCTCGGGAGACCCAGTACTTC.

The V call is TRBV6-5, the J call TRBJ1-4; 9 nucleotides line up with TRBD1. Per germline, CDR1 MNHEY and CDR2 SVGAGI. CDR3 length: 14 amino acids. Germline trimming cut 2 bases from V and 6 bases from J; bases unmatched to any gene: 1. The CDR3 here is CASSYRDRDEKLFF. CDR3 DNA: TGTGCCAGCAGTTACCGGGACAGGGATGAAAAACTGTTTTTT.